This entry is about one TCR beta chain. This CDR3 is built from 14 residues. V dropped 2 bases and J dropped 7; count of bases not matched to a gene: 6. CDR1 is SGHDN, CDR2 FVKESK, per germline. These data originate in a study of control samples from healthy donors and cancer patients. Method: immunoSEQ multiplex PCR; TCRdb's copy keeps in-frame clones and lacks some. The profile shows 15,000 to 20,000 clones, around nine tenths of them singletons. Sequenced material: PBMCs. This clonotype originated in a man aged 55 to 70 with head and neck cancer. The J gene is TRBJ2-5, the V gene TRBV14, with 8 bases fitting TRBD2. The CDR3 loop is CASSQLAGGGTQYF. In DNA form, the CDR3 reads TGTGCCAGCAGCCAACTCGCGGGGGGAGGGACCCAGTACTTC.